This passage covers 28 T cell receptor beta chains from one sample sequenced in a study of monozygotic twins with inflammatory bowel disease. TCRdb re-called the 5' RACE reads; one entry per CDR3 protein, DNA not given. This specimen shows approximately 380,000 distinct CDR3 sequences; the ten leading clones hold just over 2.5%. Sequences were obtained from blood. These TCRs come from a human donor with ulcerative colitis or Crohn's disease, or a healthy co-twin of an affected twin (not recorded which).

The chain has TRBV6-2 or TRBV6-3 and TRBJ2-2; TCRdb indicates TRBD1, and absent DNA this call remains unverified. This CDR3 has 13 amino acids. CDR1 MNHEY and CDR2 SVGEGT come from the germline V gene. CDR3 region: CASSYPPSGELFF.

The genes are TRBV5-1 and TRBJ2-5; the D call of TRBD1 rests on TCRdb alone, since no DNA is present to check it. Germline V gives CDR1 SGHRS, CDR2 YFSETQ. CDR3 length: 14 amino acids. Here the CDR3 reads CASSPSAGFEVQYF.

The rearrangement joins TRBV7-2 to TRBJ1-1; the D call of TRBD1 rests on TCRdb alone, since no DNA is present to check it. The length of the CDR3 is 14 residues. Germline CDR1 is SGHTA and CDR2 is FQGNSA. The chain's CDR3 is CASSFTPGRTEAFF.

The V gene is TRBV5-1, the J gene TRBJ2-3; no DNA is available, so the TRBD2 call from TCRdb remains unchecked. This CDR3 comprises 16 residues. Germline-derived CDR1 and CDR2 are SGHRS and YFSETQ. This chain's CDR3 is CASSSGLARNTDTQYF.

This sequence joins TRBV12-3 or TRBV12-4 and TRBJ2-5. This CDR3 has 13 amino acids. This CDR3 reads CASSFGIQETQYF.

The V call is TRBV6-5, the J call TRBJ1-3. Germline-derived CDR1 and CDR2 are MNHEY and SVGAGI. This CDR3 spans 15 amino acids. This chain's CDR3 is CASSARGSSGNTIYF.

This chain links TRBV2 with TRBJ1-4; TCRdb names TRBD1, which stays unverified in the absence of DNA. In germline, CDR1 is SNHLY, CDR2 FYNNEI. CDR3 length: 15 amino acids. CDR3 loop: CASRPQGAGNEKLFF.

The rearrangement uses TRBV6-2 or TRBV6-3 and TRBJ2-3; TCRdb outputs TRBD1, but without DNA this stays unchecked. The CDR3 length is 15 residues. The germline CDR1 and CDR2 sequences are MNHEY and SVGEGT. The CDR3 is CASSAGTGSTDTQYF.

This rearrangement joins TRBV9 to TRBJ2-1; TCRdb lists TRBD1, though no DNA is available to test this call. The germline V gene has CDR1 SGDLS and CDR2 YYNGEE. CDR3 length: 15 amino acids. This CDR3 is CASSPLGLRGHEQFF.

The chain joins TRBV29-1 to TRBJ1-2; TCRdb returns TRBD1, unconfirmable since there is no DNA. CDR1 is SQVTM, CDR2 ANQGSEA, per germline. The length of the CDR3 is 15 residues. The chain's CDR3 is CSVQARDGANYGYTF.

The chain employs TRBV20-1 and TRBJ2-1. Per germline, CDR1 DFQATT and CDR2 SNEGSKA (reference sequence). The CDR3 is 12 residues long. CDR3 residues: CSETNGYNEQFF.

This chain joins TRBV29-1 and TRBJ2-1. The length of the CDR3 is 15 residues. Per germline, CDR1 SQVTM and CDR2 ANQGSEA. The CDR3 region is CSVSRGWGRYNEQFF.

This chain uses TRBV4-1 with TRBJ2-7; TCRdb outputs TRBD1, but without DNA this stays unchecked. The CDR3 covers 15 residues. Germline values: CDR1 MGHRA, CDR2 YSYEKL. The CDR3 loop is CASSQDGRGVHEQYF.

The chain employs TRBV27 and TRBJ2-7; TCRdb designates TRBD1, a call that cannot be tested without DNA. The germline gives CDR1 MNHEY, CDR2 SMNVEV (reference sequence). The CDR3 runs to 14 residues. The CDR3 protein is CASSLIGTAYEQYF.

The V gene is TRBV29-1, the J gene TRBJ2-1; the TCRdb call, TRBD2, lacks DNA for checking. Germline-derived CDR1 and CDR2 are SQVTM and ANQGSEA. This CDR3 contains 15 residues. The CDR3 here is CSVDGRRARHNEQFF.

This CDR3 reads CASSLYMDSNQPQHF. V gene TRBV7-9 combines with J gene TRBJ1-5. From germline, CDR1 is SEHNR and CDR2 FQNEAQ (reference sequence). There are 15 residues in the CDR3.

The chain joins TRBV6-5 to TRBJ2-5; TCRdb picks TRBD2, but there is no DNA to check that call. Germline V lookup: CDR1 MNHEY, CDR2 SVGAGI. This CDR3 has 15 amino acids. The CDR3 loop is CASSYSDQGLETQYF.

The chain has TRBV7-9 and TRBJ2-6; TCRdb names TRBD1, which stays unverified in the absence of DNA. The germline CDR1 and CDR2 sequences are SEHNR and FQNEAQ (reference sequence). CDR3 length: 15 residues. CDR3 region: CASSSDRAGANVLTF.

V gene TRBV4-2 combines with J gene TRBJ2-2. The CDR3 length is 17 residues. Germline-derived CDR1 and CDR2 are LGHNA and YNFKEQ. The CDR3 reads CASSQDGVGFSTGELFF.

The V gene is TRBV4-2, the J gene TRBJ2-1; TCRdb picks TRBD2, but there is no DNA to check that call. The CDR3 consists of 18 residues. Germline-derived CDR1 and CDR2 are LGHNA and YNFKEQ. CDR3 residues: CASSQVYSGGSSYNEQFF.

V gene TRBV29-1 combines with J gene TRBJ1-2; as DNA is missing, the TRBD1 call by TCRdb cannot be tested. CDR3 size: 15 residues. The germline V gene encodes CDR1 SQVTM and CDR2 ANQGSEA. The CDR3 here is CSVVKGQTNPYGYTF.

The chain joins TRBV2 to TRBJ2-3; checking the TCRdb D call of TRBD1 is not possible without DNA. The CDR3 sequence is 15 residues long. Germline CDR1 SNHLY, CDR2 FYNNEI. This CDR3 is CASSESEGSADTQYF. The full variable domain, rest sourced from reference TRBV2 and TRBJ2-3, is EPEVTQTPSHQVTQMGQEVILRCVPISNHLYFYWYRQILGQKVEFLVSFYNNEISEKSEIFDDQFSVERPDGSNFTLKIRSTKLEDSAMYFCASSESEGSADTQYFGPGTRLTVL.

The chain links TRBV24-1 to TRBJ2-4. CDR1 is KGHDR and CDR2 is SFDVKD in the germline V gene. This CDR3 comprises 14 residues. CDR3 in amino acids: CATRRTLAKNIQYF.

The CDR3 here is CATSTSWAASGANVLTF. The V call is TRBV15, the J call TRBJ2-6; as DNA is missing, the TRBD2 call by TCRdb cannot be tested. Germline CDR1 is LNHNV and CDR2 is YYDKDF (reference sequence). This CDR3 contains 17 residues.

The chain uses TRBV5-4 and TRBJ1-2; TCRdb names TRBD1, which stays unverified in the absence of DNA. Germline CDR1 SGHNT, CDR2 YYREEE (reference sequence). The CDR3 consists of 14 residues. The CDR3 loop is CASSPRQGVHGYTF.

The gene calls are TRBV27 and TRBJ2-1; the TCRdb D gene call, TRBD2, has no DNA to confirm it. The CDR3 contains 16 residues. Per germline, CDR1 MNHEY and CDR2 SMNVEV (reference sequence). This CDR3 is CASQSQASGGAYEQFF.

The chain carries TRBV11-2 and TRBJ2-4. Germline CDR1 and CDR2: SGHAT and FQNNGV. The CDR3 length is 16 residues. The CDR3 reads CASSLDPTNPRNIQYF.

CDR3 loop: CASSLGGSAYGYTF. V usage is TRBV5-1 and J usage is TRBJ1-2. The CDR3 is made up of 14 amino acids. Germline values: CDR1 SGHRS, CDR2 YFSETQ.